This T cell receptor (beta chain) comes out of a study of T cell repertoires in cytomegalovirus infection. Whole-study findings and limits: What dominated the ex vivo response were HLA-C-restricted CMV-specific TCR beta clonotypes. Of the TCR beta families, the public ones yielded a cumulative frequency that identified carriers of CMV plus the relevant HLA.

TCRdb independently ran MiXCR on the reads; one entry per CDR3 protein. The repertoire has 550,000 to 850,000 distinct CDR3 sequences, 30% to 35% of them found once; the top ten carry around a sixth. This clonotype was found a few times. Its target is not known. The clonotype comes from a human donor in good health (CMV status not recorded). Some clones in this sample may be carry-over from other donors' samples. This specimen consisted of cultured PBMCs, obtained from culture after CMV antigen stimulation.

The CDR3 sequence is CASSESHRDSLEQYF. The DNA of the CDR3 is TGTGCCAGCAGTGAATCACACCGGGACTCCCTCGAGCAGTACTTC. V and J are TRBV6-1 and TRBJ2-7, with TRBD2 as a possible D gene (6 bases). There are 15 residues in the CDR3. Germline-derived CDR1 and CDR2 are MNHNS and SASEGT. Trimming removed 2 bases from V and 6 bases from J, with 17 bases in between.